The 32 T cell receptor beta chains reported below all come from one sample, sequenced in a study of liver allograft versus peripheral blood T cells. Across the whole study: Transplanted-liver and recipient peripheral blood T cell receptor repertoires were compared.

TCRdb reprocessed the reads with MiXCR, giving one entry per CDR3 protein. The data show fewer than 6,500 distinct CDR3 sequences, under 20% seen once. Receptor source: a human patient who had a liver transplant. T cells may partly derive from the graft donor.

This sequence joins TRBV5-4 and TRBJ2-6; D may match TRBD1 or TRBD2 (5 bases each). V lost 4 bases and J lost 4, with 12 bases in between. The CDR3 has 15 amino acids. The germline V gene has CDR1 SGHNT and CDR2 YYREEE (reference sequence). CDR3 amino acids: CASSPRWGGANVLTF. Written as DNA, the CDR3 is TGTGCCAGCAGCCCCCGATGGGGGGGGGCCAACGTCCTGACTTTC.

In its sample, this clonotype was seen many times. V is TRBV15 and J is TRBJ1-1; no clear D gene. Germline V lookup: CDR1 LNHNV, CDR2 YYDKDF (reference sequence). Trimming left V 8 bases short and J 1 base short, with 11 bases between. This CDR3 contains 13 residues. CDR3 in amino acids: CATAENTNTEAFF. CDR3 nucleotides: TGTGCCACCGCAGAAAATACGAACACTGAAGCTTTCTTT.

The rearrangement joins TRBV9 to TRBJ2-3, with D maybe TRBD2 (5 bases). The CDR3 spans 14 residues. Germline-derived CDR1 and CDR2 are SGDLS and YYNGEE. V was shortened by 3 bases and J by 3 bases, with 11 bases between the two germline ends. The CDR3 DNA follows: TGTGCCAGCAGCGGGTTGGGCGGGACAGATACGCAGTATTTT. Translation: CASSGLGGTDTQYF.

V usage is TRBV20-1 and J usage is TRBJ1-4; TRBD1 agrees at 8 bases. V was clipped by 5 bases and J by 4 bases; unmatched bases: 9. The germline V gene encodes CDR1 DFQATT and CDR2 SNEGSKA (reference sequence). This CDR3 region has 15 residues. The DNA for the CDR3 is TGCAGTGCTGTGGACAGGGAGCGTGGTAATGAAAAACTGTTTTTT. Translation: CSAVDRERGNEKLFF.

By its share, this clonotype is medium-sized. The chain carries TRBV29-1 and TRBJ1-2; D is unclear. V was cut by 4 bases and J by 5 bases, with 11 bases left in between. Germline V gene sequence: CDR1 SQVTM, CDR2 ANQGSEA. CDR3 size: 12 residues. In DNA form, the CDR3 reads TGCAGCGTTGGGACTGAACGATATGGCTACACCTTC. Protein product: CSVGTERYGYTF.

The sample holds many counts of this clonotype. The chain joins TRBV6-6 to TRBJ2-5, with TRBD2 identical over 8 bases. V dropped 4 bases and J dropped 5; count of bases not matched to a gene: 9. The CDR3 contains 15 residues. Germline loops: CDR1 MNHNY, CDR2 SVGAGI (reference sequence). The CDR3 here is CASSSLASGLETQYF. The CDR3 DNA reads TGTGCCAGCAGTTCCCTGGCTAGCGGGCTTGAGACCCAGTACTTC.

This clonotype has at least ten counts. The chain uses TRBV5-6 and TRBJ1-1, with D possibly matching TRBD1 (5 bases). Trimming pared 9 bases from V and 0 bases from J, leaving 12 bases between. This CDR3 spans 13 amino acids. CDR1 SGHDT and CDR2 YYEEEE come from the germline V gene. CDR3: CATSGLMNTEAFF. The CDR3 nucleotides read TGTGCCACCTCGGGACTGATGAACACTGAAGCTTTCTTT.

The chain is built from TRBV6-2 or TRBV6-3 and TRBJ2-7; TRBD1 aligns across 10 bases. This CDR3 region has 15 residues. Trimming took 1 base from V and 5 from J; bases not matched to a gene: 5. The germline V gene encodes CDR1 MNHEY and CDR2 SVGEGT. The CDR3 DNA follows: TGTGCCAGCAGTTACTACGGGACAGGGGACGACGAGCAGTACTTC. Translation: CASSYYGTGDDEQYF.

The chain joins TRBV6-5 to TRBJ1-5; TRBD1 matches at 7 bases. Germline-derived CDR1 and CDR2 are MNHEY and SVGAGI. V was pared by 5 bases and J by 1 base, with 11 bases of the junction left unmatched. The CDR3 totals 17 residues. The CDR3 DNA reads TGTGCCAGCAGTGAGGGACAGTCGAGGGGCAGCAATCAGCCCCAGCATTTT. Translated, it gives CASSEGQSRGSNQPQHF.

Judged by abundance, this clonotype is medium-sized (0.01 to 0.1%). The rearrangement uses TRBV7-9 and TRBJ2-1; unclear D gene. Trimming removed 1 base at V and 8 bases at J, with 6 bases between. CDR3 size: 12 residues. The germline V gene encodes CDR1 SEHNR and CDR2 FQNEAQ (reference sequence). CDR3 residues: CASSLVGDEQFF. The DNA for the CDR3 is TGTGCCAGCAGCTTAGTCGGTGATGAGCAGTTCTTC.

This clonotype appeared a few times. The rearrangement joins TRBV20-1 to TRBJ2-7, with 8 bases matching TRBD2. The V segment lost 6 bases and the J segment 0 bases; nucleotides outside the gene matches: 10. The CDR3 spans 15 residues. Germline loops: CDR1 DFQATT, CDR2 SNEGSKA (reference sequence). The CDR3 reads CSAHLSGIGSYEQYF. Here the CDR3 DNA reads TGCAGTGCCCACCTTAGCGGGATTGGCTCCTACGAGCAGTACTTC.

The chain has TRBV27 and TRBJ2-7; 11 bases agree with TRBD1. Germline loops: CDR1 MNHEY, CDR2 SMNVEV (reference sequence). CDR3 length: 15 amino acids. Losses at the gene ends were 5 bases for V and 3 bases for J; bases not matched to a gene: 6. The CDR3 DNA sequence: TGTGCCAGCAGTATCTCCGGGACAGGGGGCTACGAGCAGTACTTC. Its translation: CASSISGTGGYEQYF.

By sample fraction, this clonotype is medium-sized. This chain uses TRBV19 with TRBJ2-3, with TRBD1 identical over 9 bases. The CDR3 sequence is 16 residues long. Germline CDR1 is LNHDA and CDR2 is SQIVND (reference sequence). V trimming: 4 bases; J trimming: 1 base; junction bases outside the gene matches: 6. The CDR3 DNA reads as TGTGCCAGTAGTAATGACAGGGGGGAAGGCACAGATACGCAGTATTTT. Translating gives CASSNDRGEGTDTQYF. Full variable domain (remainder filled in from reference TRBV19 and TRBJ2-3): DGGITQSPKYLFRKEGQNVTLSCEQNLNHDAMYWYRQDPGQGLRLIYYSQIVNDFQKGDIAEGYSVSREKKESFPLTVTSAQKNPTAFYLCASSNDRGEGTDTQYFGPGTRLTVL.

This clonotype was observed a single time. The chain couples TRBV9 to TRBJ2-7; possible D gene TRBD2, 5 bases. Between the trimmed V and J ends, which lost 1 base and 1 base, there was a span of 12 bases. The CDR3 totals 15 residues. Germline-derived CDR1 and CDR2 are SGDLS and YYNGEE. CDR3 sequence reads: CASSVSPGYSYEQYF. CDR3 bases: TGTGCCAGCAGCGTAAGCCCGGGGTATTCCTACGAGCAGTACTTC.

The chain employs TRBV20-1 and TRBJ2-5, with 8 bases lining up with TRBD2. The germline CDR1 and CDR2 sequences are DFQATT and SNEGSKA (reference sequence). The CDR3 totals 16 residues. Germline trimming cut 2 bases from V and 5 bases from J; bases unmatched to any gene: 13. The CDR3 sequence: CSARRLTGGGLETQYF. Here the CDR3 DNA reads TGCAGTGCTAGACGCCTAACGGGGGGGGGCCTGGAGACCCAGTACTTC.

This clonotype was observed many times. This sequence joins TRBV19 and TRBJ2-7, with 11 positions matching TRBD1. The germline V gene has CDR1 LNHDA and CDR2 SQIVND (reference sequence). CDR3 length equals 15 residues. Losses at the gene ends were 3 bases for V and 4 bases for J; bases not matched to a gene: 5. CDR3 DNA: TGTGCCAGTAGTATGGCTGGGACAGGGGGTTACGAGCAGTACTTC. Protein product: CASSMAGTGGYEQYF.

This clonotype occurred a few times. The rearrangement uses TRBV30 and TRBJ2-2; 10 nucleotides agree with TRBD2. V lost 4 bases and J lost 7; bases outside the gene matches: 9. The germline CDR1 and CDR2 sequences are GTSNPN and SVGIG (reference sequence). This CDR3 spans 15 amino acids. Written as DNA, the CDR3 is TGTGCCTGGAATGTTCTAGCGGGAGCTTTCGGGGAGCTGTTTTTT. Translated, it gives CAWNVLAGAFGELFF. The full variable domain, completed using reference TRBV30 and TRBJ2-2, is SQTIHQWPATLVQPVGSPLSLECTVEGTSNPNLYWYRQAAGRGLQLLFYSVGIGQISSEVPQNLSASRPQDRQFILSSKKLLLSDSGFYLCAWNVLAGAFGELFFGEGSRLTVL.

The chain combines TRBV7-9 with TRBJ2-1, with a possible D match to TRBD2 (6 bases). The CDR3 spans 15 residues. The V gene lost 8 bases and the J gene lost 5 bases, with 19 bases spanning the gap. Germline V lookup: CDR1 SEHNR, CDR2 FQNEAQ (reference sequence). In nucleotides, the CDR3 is TGTGCCAGCGGTTACGGGGGTCGTCTTGACAATGAGCAGTTCTTC. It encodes CASGYGGRLDNEQFF.

The CDR3 DNA is TGTGCCAGCAGACTTACAGGGAGCTATGGCTACACCTTC. Residues: CASRLTGSYGYTF. The chain joins TRBV12-3 or TRBV12-4 to TRBJ1-2; possibly TRBD1 for D (6 bases). The CDR3 runs to 13 residues. V was shortened by 6 bases and J by 4 bases, with 12 bases between the two germline ends.

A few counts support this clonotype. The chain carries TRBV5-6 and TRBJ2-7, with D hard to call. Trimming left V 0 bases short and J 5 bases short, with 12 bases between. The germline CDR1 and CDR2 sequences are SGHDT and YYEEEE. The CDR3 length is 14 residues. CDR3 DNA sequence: TGTGCCAGCAGCTTGGTTACGACGGGTAACGAGCAGTACTTC. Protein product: CASSLVTTGNEQYF.

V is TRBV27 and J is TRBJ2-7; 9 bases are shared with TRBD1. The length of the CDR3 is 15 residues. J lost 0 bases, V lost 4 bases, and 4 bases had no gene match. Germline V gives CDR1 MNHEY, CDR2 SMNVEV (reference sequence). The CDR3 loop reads CASSSTGGNSYEQYF. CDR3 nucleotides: TGTGCCAGCAGTTCGACAGGGGGGAACTCCTACGAGCAGTACTTC.

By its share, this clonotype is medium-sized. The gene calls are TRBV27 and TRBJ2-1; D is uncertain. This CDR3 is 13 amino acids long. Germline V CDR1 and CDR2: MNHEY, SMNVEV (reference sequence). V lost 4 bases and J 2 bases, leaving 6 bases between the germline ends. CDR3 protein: CASSSGTYNEQFF. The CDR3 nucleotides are TGTGCCAGCAGTTCAGGAACCTACAATGAGCAGTTCTTC.

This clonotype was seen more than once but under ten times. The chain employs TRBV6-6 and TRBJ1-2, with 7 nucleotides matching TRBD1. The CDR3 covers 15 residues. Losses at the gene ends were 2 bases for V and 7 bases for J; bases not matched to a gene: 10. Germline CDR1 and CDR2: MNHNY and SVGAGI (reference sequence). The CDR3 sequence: CASSYDREGSRGYTF. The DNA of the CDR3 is TGTGCCAGCAGTTACGACAGGGAGGGAAGTCGTGGCTACACCTTC.

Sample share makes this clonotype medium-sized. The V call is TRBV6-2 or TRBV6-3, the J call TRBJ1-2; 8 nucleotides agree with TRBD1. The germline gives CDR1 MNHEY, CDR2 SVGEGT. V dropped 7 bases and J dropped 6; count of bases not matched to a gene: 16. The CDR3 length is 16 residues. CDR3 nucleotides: TGTGCCAGCACATTGTGGACAGGGACCGGGGAGGATGGCTACACCTTC. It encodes CASTLWTGTGEDGYTF.

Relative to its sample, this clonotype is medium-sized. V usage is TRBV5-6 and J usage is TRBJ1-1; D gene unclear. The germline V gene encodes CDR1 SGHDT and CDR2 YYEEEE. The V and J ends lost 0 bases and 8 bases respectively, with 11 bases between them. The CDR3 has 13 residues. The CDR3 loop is CASSLAGDLEAFF. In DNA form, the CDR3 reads TGTGCCAGCAGCTTGGCCGGGGATTTGGAAGCTTTCTTT. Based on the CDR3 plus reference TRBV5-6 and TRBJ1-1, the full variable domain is DAGVTQSPTHLIKTRGQQVTLRCSPKSGHDTVSWYQQALGQGPQFIFQYYEEEERQRGNFPDRFSGHQFPNYSSELNVNALLLGDSALYLCASSLAGDLEAFFGQGTRLTVV.

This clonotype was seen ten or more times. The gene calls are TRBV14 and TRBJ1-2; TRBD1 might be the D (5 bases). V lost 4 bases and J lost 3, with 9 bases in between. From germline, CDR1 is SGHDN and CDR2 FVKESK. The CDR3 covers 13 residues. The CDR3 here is CASSRGHYYGYTF. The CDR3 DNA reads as TGTGCCAGCAGCCGTGGACACTACTATGGCTACACCTTC.

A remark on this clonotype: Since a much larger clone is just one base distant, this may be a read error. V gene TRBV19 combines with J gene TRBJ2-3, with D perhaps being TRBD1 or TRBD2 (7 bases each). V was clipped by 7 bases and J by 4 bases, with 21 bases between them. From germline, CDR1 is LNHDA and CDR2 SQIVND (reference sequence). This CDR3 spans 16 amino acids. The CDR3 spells CASNTRGTNLPDTQYF. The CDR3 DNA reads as TGTGCCAGTAACACCAGGGGGACTAACCTCCCAGATACGCAGTATTTT.

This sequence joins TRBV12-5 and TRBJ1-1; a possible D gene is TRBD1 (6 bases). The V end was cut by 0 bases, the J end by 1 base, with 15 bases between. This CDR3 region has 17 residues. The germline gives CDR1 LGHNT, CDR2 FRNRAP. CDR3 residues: CASGLVYRTVENTEAFF. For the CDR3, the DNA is TGTGCTAGTGGTTTGGTATATCGGACAGTTGAGAACACTGAAGCTTTCTTT. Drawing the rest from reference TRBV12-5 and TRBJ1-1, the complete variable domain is DARVTQTPRHKVTEMGQEVTMRCQPILGHNTVFWYRQTMMQGLELLAYFRNRAPLDDSGMPKDRFSAEMPDATLATLKIQPSEPRDSAVYFCASGLVYRTVENTEAFFGQGTRLTVV.

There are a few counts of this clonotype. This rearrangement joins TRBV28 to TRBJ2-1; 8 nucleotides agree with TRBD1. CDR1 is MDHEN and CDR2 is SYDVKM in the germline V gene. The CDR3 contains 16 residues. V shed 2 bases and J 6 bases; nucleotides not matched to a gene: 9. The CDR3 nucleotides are TGTGCCAGCAGTTTAATCCCCCAGGGGGCGGGCAATGAGCAGTTCTTC. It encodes CASSLIPQGAGNEQFF.

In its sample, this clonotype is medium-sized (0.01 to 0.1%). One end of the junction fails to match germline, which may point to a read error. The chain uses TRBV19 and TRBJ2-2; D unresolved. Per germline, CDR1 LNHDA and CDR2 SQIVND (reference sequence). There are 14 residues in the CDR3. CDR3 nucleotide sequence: TGTGCCAGTAGTTGGGGTCGTAACAGCGGGGAGCTGTTTTTT. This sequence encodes CASSWGRNSGELFF.

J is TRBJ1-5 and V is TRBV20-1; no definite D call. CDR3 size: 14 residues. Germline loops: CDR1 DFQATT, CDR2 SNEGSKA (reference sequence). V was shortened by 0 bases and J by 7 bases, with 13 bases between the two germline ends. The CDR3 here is CSARDPPDSQPQHF. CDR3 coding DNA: TGCAGTGCTAGAGATCCGCCCGATTCGCAGCCCCAGCATTTT.

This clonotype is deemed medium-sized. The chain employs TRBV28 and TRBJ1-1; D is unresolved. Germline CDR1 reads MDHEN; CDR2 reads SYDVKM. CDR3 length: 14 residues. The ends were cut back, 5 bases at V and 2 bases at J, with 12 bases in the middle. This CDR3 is CASSPWAENTEAFF. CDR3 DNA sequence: TGTGCCAGCAGTCCCTGGGCAGAAAACACTGAAGCTTTCTTT.